The clone carrying this TCR beta chain was seen more than once but under ten times. What it binds is not known. Unique molecular identifiers were used to barcode this TCRbeta library. TCRdb used MiXCR to reprocess the PCR reads, holding one entry per CDR3 protein. This sample has about 580,000 distinct CDR3 sequences, with 20% to 25% found just once. The CDR3 extends over 13 amino acids. These data originate in a study of T-cell reconstitution after alpha-beta-depleted transplantation in children. Points from the study as a whole: It was newly produced T cells that mostly accounted for T-cell counts and diversity one year after transplant. As was reported, about two months after transplant, alpha-beta T cells came from several hundred expanded graft clones. After transplant, high TCRbeta diversity at day 60 in some patients arose from surviving recipient T cells and thymic progenitors.

The rearrangement joins TRBV21-1 to TRBJ2-5; TRBD1 was called by the table and not checked on the DNA. TRBV21-1 is a listed pseudogene. This clonotype was obtained from a boy less than two years old who had a stem cell transplant for acute myeloid leukemia, so the T cells may come from the graft donor. The sequenced sample was PBMCs, mostly from graft donor cells, obtained 360 days after TCRalphabeta/CD19-depleted stem cell transplant. The CDR3 loop reads CAGVIVPRETQYF. The CDR3 DNA is TGTGCCGGGGTCATTGTCCCCAGAGAGACCCAGTACTTC.